Described below is a single TCR beta chain sequence and its context. Its antigen is still unknown. This entry comes from a study of cytomegalovirus exposure and HLA in healthy donors. As for the study in general: Among the 370 or so donors who were genotyped, around 77% fell in the genetic ancestry cluster that is associated with self-reported Caucasian donors. Study results and caveats: The study designated 150 to 200 TCR beta chains cytomegalovirus-associated. Researchers reported that a few CMV-associated chains were confirmed in vitro as CMV antigen-specific. There were some public TCRs occurring in many donors, but most TCR sequences were rare.

The CDR3 covers 17 residues. Germline CDR1 and CDR2: SGDLS and YYNGEE. Trimming took 4 bases from V and 0 from J, leaving 18 bases between them. PCR employed 60 Vbeta and 13 Jbeta primers. TCRdb's table, derived via immunoSEQ multiplex PCR, lists solely in-frame clones and lacks some. The table lists about 70,000 clones, roughly 88% of them singletons, with just under 2% in the top ten. The chain carries TRBV9 and TRBJ2-3; TRBD2 might be the D (6 bases). The TCR comes from a woman younger than 45 in good health and CMV-seronegative. Sequencing input: PBMCs. The CDR3: CASSSRPLASSTDTQYF. Here the CDR3 DNA reads TGTGCCAGCAGCTCCCGGCCCCTAGCGAGTAGCACAGATACGCAGTATTTT.